Listed here are 22 T cell receptor beta chains from one sample, sequenced in a study of blood T cells in healthy people across ages (dated by TCRdb to the mid-2010s). Library prep was done by 5' RACE. TCRdb shows the sequencer as Illumina HiSeq 2500. A second PCR of roughly 7 to 11 cycles was performed with a sample-barcoded 5' primer and a J-beta primer mix. The public reads were quality trimmed at Q25 with fastp and then assembled into clones with MiXCR by TCRdb, keeping productive beta chains. Every distinct CDR3 protein forms one entry, paired with its most common genes and DNA. The table for this sample lists approximately 780,000 distinct CDR3 sequences; 20% to 30% of them were counted only once. Approximately 2.9% of the sample rests with the top ten. The same data also contributed to another study, on T cells of mothers and their children.

The sequenced material came from blood. These receptors were taken from a boy aged 5-17 years in good health.

This chain joins TRBV10-3 and TRBJ2-7; 7 nucleotides line up with TRBD1. CDR3 length: 14 residues. J was trimmed by 1 base and V by 4 bases; bases with no gene match: 4. Germline loops: CDR1 ENHRY, CDR2 SYGVKD. CDR3 loop: CAISGTGPSYEQYF. The CDR3 nucleotides read TGTGCCATCAGTGGGACAGGACCTTCCTACGAGCAGTACTTC.

This clonotype was found a few times. The gene calls are TRBV5-1 and TRBJ1-6; 7 bases align to TRBD1. The J segment lost 9 bases and the V segment lost 0 bases, leaving 6 bases of the junction unmatched. Germline-derived CDR1 and CDR2 are SGHRS and YFSETQ. The CDR3 is made up of 15 amino acids. The CDR3 spells CASSLALDRFSPLHF. CDR3 coding DNA: TGCGCCAGCAGCTTGGCTCTGGACAGGTTTTCACCCCTCCACTTT.

V and J are TRBV20-1 and TRBJ2-4, with 10 bases lining up with TRBD1. Trimming removed 6 bases from V and 7 bases from J; junction bases left unmatched: 3. This CDR3 contains 12 residues. CDR1 is DFQATT, CDR2 SNEGSKA, per germline (reference sequence). The CDR3 DNA is TGCAGTGCCCCGGACAGGGGGAACATTCAGTACTTC. This encodes CSAPDRGNIQYF.

The chain is built from TRBV20-1 and TRBJ2-4, with 8 bases identical to TRBD2. The CDR3 consists of 17 residues. CDR1 is DFQATT and CDR2 is SNEGSKA in the germline V gene (reference sequence). The trim removed 6 bases at V and 1 base at J, leaving 14 bases unmatched. In nucleotides, the CDR3 is TGCAGTGCCCGACTCTACGGGGGGGATCTCGCCAAAAACATTCAGTACTTC. Translating it yields CSARLYGGDLAKNIQYF.

This clonotype showed up just a few times. The genes are TRBV30 and TRBJ1-3; the D is unclear. This CDR3 contains 13 residues. Per the germline V gene, CDR1 is GTSNPN and CDR2 is SVGIG (reference sequence). V dropped 8 bases and J dropped 0 bases, with 11 bases sitting between them. The CDR3 loop is CAADASSGNTIYF. CDR3 nucleotide sequence: TGTGCCGCGGACGCCAGCTCTGGAAACACCATATATTTT.

The chain recombines TRBV13 with TRBJ2-5; TRBD2 aligns across 8 bases. The CDR3 sequence is 16 residues long. Trimming cost V 0 bases and J 3 bases; bases outside gene matches: 6. Per the germline V gene, CDR1 is PRHDT and CDR2 is FYEKMQ (reference sequence). CDR3 sequence reads: CASSLGGGAGEETQYF. In DNA form, the CDR3 reads TGTGCCAGCAGCTTAGGCGGGGGGGCCGGGGAAGAGACCCAGTACTTC.

The gene calls are TRBV5-1 and TRBJ2-5; D possibly corresponds to TRBD2 (7 bases). The J call may be mistaken, given a closer DNA end match to TRBJ2-1. Germline lookup yields CDR1 SGHRS and CDR2 YFSETQ. This CDR3 has 15 amino acids. The CDR3 spells CASRGASRGGNEQFF. For the CDR3, the DNA is TGCGCCAGCCGGGGGGCTTCCCGAGGAGGAAATGAGCAGTTCTTC.

The chain combines TRBV6-2 or TRBV6-3 with TRBJ2-1; D is undetermined. The CDR3 loop spans 12 amino acids. The V gene's germline CDR1 is MNHEY and CDR2 SVGEGT. V lost 8 bases and J 1 base, leaving 6 bases between the germline ends. CDR3 nucleotides: TGTGCCAGCGGGGTGTCCTACAATGAGCAGTTCTTC. It translates to CASGVSYNEQFF.

This clonotype was seen ten or more times. The rearrangement links TRBV7-2 to TRBJ1-5; D is uncertain. The V end was cut by 6 bases, the J end by 4 bases, with 13 bases between. Germline V gene lookup returns CDR1 SGHTA and CDR2 FQGNSA. The CDR3 is 14 residues long. Here the CDR3 DNA reads TGTGCCAGCAGTTCGCGGACGGGGAATCAGCCCCAGCATTTT. It encodes CASSSRTGNQPQHF.

The chain uses TRBV7-2 and TRBJ2-1; D unclear. V lost 2 bases, J lost 0 bases, and 11 bases lay in between. Germline V gene data show CDR1 as SGHTA and CDR2 as FQGNSA. This CDR3 region has 16 residues. In DNA form, the CDR3 reads TGTGCCAGCAGCTTAATGGTGACAAGCTCCTACAATGAGCAGTTCTTC. This translates into CASSLMVTSSYNEQFF.

This clonotype has more than one count but fewer than ten. The chain combines TRBV28 with TRBJ2-5, with a tentative D call TRBD1 (6 bases). Germline CDR1 and CDR2: MDHEN and SYDVKM. With 6 bases removed from V and 5 bases from J, the gap between germline ends came to 16 bases. The CDR3 sequence is 14 residues long. Written as DNA, the CDR3 is TGTGCCAGCAGCCCTGTACAGGGAAGGGAGACCCAGTACTTC. Translating it yields CASSPVQGRETQYF.

The table lists this clonotype with a few counts. The chain combines TRBV20-1 with TRBJ2-3; 13 nucleotides match TRBD2. V lost 1 base to trimming and J lost 2 bases; unmatched junction nucleotides: 6. The CDR3 sequence is 17 residues long. CDR1 DFQATT and CDR2 SNEGSKA come from the germline V gene (reference sequence). CDR3 sequence (DNA): TGCAGTGCTAGAGGACTAGCGGGGGGTATTATCACAGATACGCAGTATTTT. Translating gives CSARGLAGGIITDTQYF.

V is TRBV27 and J is TRBJ1-4, with no clear D. The CDR3 runs 15 residues. Germline CDR1 reads MNHEY; CDR2 reads SMNVEV (reference sequence). Between the trimmed V and J ends, which lost 6 bases and 12 bases, there was a span of 23 bases. CDR3 DNA: TGTGCCAGCAGCCGAACAGTCTTGGGTGCCGAGGAACTGTTTTTT. Residues: CASSRTVLGAEELFF.

This clonotype has more than one count but fewer than ten. This chain uses TRBV3-1 with TRBJ1-1, with D uncertain. The ends were cut back, 1 base at V and 4 bases at J, with 7 bases in the middle. CDR3 length: 13 residues. Germline V lookup: CDR1 LGHDT, CDR2 YNNKEL (reference sequence). The CDR3 region is CASSQVTTTEAFF. The CDR3 DNA is TGTGCCAGCAGCCAAGTGACAACCACTGAAGCTTTCTTT.

This chain uses TRBV12-3 or TRBV12-4 with TRBJ2-5; 7 positions agree with TRBD2. J lost 11 bases, V lost 6 bases, and 12 bases had no gene match. CDR3 size: 13 residues. The CDR3 loop is CASRPTVGGKQYF. The CDR3 nucleotides read TGTGCCAGCAGACCTACGGTGGGGGGGAAGCAGTACTTC.

The chain couples TRBV27 to TRBJ1-2; 10 positions agree with TRBD1. V lost 6 bases to trimming and J lost 8 bases; unmatched junction nucleotides: 21. The germline V gene encodes CDR1 MNHEY and CDR2 SMNVEV (reference sequence). The CDR3 runs to 18 residues. The CDR3 DNA reads TGTGCCAGCAGACCAACCGGGACAGGGGCTTGGGGAATTGAAGGCTACACCTTC. As protein: CASRPTGTGAWGIEGYTF.

This clonotype has a single count. The chain carries TRBV11-2 and TRBJ1-1; no clear D. CDR1 is SGHAT, CDR2 FQNNGV, per germline. The germline V and J ends were trimmed by 3 bases and 5 bases, with 7 bases remaining between them. This CDR3 has 12 residues. The CDR3 reads CASSFSETEAFF. The CDR3, as DNA: TGTGCCAGCAGCTTCAGTGAAACTGAAGCTTTCTTT.

CDR3 nucleotide sequence: TGCGCCAGCAGCCATGCCCTGACTAGCGACCGCAAGTCGGAGACCCAGTACTTC. Translation: CASSHALTSDRKSETQYF. The chain links TRBV4-1 to TRBJ2-5; 8 positions match TRBD2. The CDR3 spans 18 residues. CDR1 MGHRA and CDR2 YSYEKL come from the germline V gene. Trimming cost V 3 bases and J 5 bases; bases outside gene matches: 17.

The chain employs TRBV4-2 and TRBJ2-5; a weak D match, TRBD2 (6 bases). Per the germline V gene, CDR1 is LGHNA and CDR2 is YNFKEQ. V was shortened by 1 base and J by 5 bases, with 14 bases between the two germline ends. There are 15 residues in the CDR3. CDR3 amino acids: CASSQVSTSTETQYF. CDR3 nucleotide sequence: TGTGCCAGCAGCCAAGTCTCTACTAGCACTGAGACCCAGTACTTC.

CDR3 amino acids: CASSPKSLAGGRTYNEQFF. In DNA form, the CDR3 reads TGCGCCAGCAGTCCTAAATCACTAGCGGGAGGACGGACCTACAATGAGCAGTTCTTC. The chain uses TRBV4-1 and TRBJ2-1; 12 bases fit TRBD2. CDR1 and CDR2 from the germline V gene are MGHRA and YSYEKL. With 6 bases clipped from V and 2 bases from J, the junction kept 14 bases outside the gene matches. CDR3 length: 19 residues.

The chain carries TRBV29-1 and TRBJ2-1; 9 nucleotides agree with TRBD1. The CDR3 has 12 residues. The J segment lost 6 bases and the V segment lost 4 bases, leaving 1 base of the junction unmatched. Germline loops: CDR1 SQVTM, CDR2 ANQGSEA. The CDR3 is CSVGGQGNEQFF. The CDR3 nucleotides read TGCAGCGTTGGGGGACAGGGCAATGAGCAGTTCTTC.

This clonotype was recorded a few times. The genes are TRBV12-3 or TRBV12-4 and TRBJ1-4; 8 nucleotides line up with TRBD1. CDR3 length: 14 residues. V trimming: 6 bases; J trimming: 8 bases; junction bases outside the gene matches: 8. The CDR3 is CASRTGATREKLFF. CDR3 in DNA: TGTGCCAGCAGGACAGGGGCGACTCGCGAAAAACTGTTTTTT.